Listed below are T cell receptor beta chains from one sample, sequenced in a study of T-cell reconstitution after alpha-beta-depleted transplantation in children. TCRdb fed the PCR reads into MiXCR, producing one record per CDR3 protein. This table holds approximately 390,000 distinct CDR3 sequences, about a tenth found once. Sequences were derived from PBMCs from the stem cell graft donor, sampled from the stem cell graft. The receptors stem from a human donor who donated a stem cell graft to a child with acute myeloid leukemia. The CDR3 runs from the conserved cysteine through the conserved F or W. Fields, in order: D gene, CDR3 length, V gene, clone size, J gene, CDR3 protein, CDR3 DNA. A D gene is named only where the DNA matches it firmly. Rows may omit the clone size; those that give it use once, few, many or a size class.

D: TRBD2; length: 17; V: TRBV20-1; size: NA; J: TRBJ2-1; CDR3: CSARGGGGLAAHNEQFF; DNA: TGCAGTGCTAGGGGGGGCGGGGGACTAGCGGCCCACAATGAGCAGTTCTTC
D: TRBD1; length: 16; V: TRBV4-3; size: few; J: TRBJ2-2; CDR3: CASSQAGTGSPGELFF; DNA: TGCGCCAGCAGCCAAGCCGGGACAGGGTCCCCCGGGGAGCTGTTTTTT
D: TRBD2; length: 15; V: TRBV5-1; size: many; J: TRBJ2-1; CDR3: CASSSKRGAGDEQFF; DNA: TGCGCCAGCAGCTCTAAGCGGGGAGCGGGGGATGAGCAGTTCTTC
D: NA; length: 17; V: TRBV27; size: few; J: TRBJ2-3; CDR3: CASKTTGGGRRGDTQYF; DNA: TGTGCCAGCAAAACTACAGGGGGCGGGAGGAGGGGAGATACGCAGTATTTT
D: TRBD1; length: 12; V: TRBV5-7; size: few; J: TRBJ2-7; CDR3: CASTDRDDEQYF; DNA: TGTGCCAGCACCGACAGGGACGACGAGCAGTACTTC
D: TRBD2; length: 16; V: TRBV7-2; size: NA; J: TRBJ2-1; CDR3: CASSRETSGGAYEQFF; DNA: TGTGCCAGCAGCAGAGAGACTAGCGGGGGGGCCTATGAGCAGTTCTTC
D: TRBD1; length: 15; V: TRBV5-1; size: many; J: TRBJ2-7; CDR3: CASSWMTGGRYEQYF; DNA: TGCGCCAGCAGCTGGATGACAGGGGGCAGGTACGAGCAGTACTTC
D: TRBD2; length: 21; V: TRBV6-2/TRBV6-3; size: NA; J: TRBJ2-3; CDR3: CASSPGLPSTPMETSTDTQYF; DNA: TGTGCCAGCAGCCCGGGACTACCGAGTACTCCGATGGAGACTAGCACAGATACGCAGTATTTT
D: TRBD1; length: 15; V: TRBV7-6; size: few; J: TRBJ2-3; CDR3: CASSLEDRPTDTQYF; DNA: TGTGCCAGCAGCTTAGAGGACAGGCCCACAGATACGCAGTATTTT
D: TRBD2; length: 14; V: TRBV10-3; size: NA; J: TRBJ2-7; CDR3: CAISGLAGVYEQYF; DNA: TGTGCCATCAGTGGCTTAGCGGGAGTTTACGAGCAGTACTTC
D: NA; length: 13; V: TRBV5-6; size: few; J: TRBJ1-6; CDR3: CASSLDDNSPLHF; DNA: TGTGCCAGCAGCTTGGATGATAATTCACCCCTCCACTTT
D: TRBD2; length: 12; V: TRBV7-9; size: NA; J: TRBJ2-2; CDR3: CAILRETGELFF; DNA: TGTGCCATCCTGCGGGAGACCGGGGAGCTGTTTTTT
D: NA; length: 14; V: TRBV29-1; size: NA; J: TRBJ2-7; CDR3: CSVEFQASSYEQYF; DNA: TGCAGCGTTGAATTTCAGGCGAGCTCCTACGAGCAGTACTTC
D: NA; length: 16; V: TRBV6-5; size: many; J: TRBJ2-7; CDR3: CASSYLPGRGTYEQYF; DNA: TGTGCCAGCAGTTATCTCCCGGGACGGGGAACCTACGAGCAGTACTTC
D: NA; length: 13; V: TRBV4-3; size: NA; J: TRBJ2-1; CDR3: CASSQVGANEQFF; DNA: TGCGCCAGCAGCCAAGTAGGGGCTAATGAGCAGTTCTTC
D: TRBD2; length: 14; V: TRBV20-1; size: few; J: TRBJ2-3; CDR3: CSARSTSGTDTQYF; DNA: TGCAGTGCTAGATCGACTAGCGGCACAGATACGCAGTATTTT
D: TRBD1; length: 13; V: TRBV12-3/TRBV12-4; size: many; J: TRBJ2-7; CDR3: CASRRTGSSEQYF; DNA: TGTGCCAGCCGCAGGACAGGGAGTAGCGAGCAGTACTTC
D: NA; length: 17; V: TRBV12-3/TRBV12-4; size: NA; J: TRBJ2-2; CDR3: CASSFVLRPSNTGELFF; DNA: TGTGCCAGCAGTTTTGTACTTCGGCCCTCGAACACCGGGGAGCTGTTTTTT
D: TRBD2; length: 16; V: TRBV2; size: NA; J: TRBJ2-1; CDR3: CASSEMREGDGNEQFF; DNA: TGTGCCAGCAGTGAAATGCGGGAGGGGGACGGGAATGAGCAGTTCTTC
D: NA; length: 13; V: TRBV19; size: NA; J: TRBJ2-5; CDR3: CASSAGRKETQYF; DNA: TGTGCCAGTTCAGCGGGCAGGAAAGAGACCCAGTACTTC
D: TRBD1; length: 16; V: TRBV6-1; size: NA; J: TRBJ2-6; CDR3: CASTDRQGSGANVLTF; DNA: TGTGCCAGCACCGACCGACAGGGTAGTGGGGCCAACGTCCTGACTTTC
D: TRBD1; length: 15; V: TRBV20-1; size: many; J: TRBJ1-2; CDR3: CSARAWDRGGYGYTF; DNA: TGCAGTGCTAGAGCCTGGGACAGGGGAGGCTATGGCTACACCTTC